Reported below is one T cell receptor (beta chain). The antigen is unknown. This sample was included in a study of regulatory T cells in long-lasting Graves disease. This sample's time point: persistent/refractory GD, antithyroid drugs over 5 years with positive TRAb. TCR sequences were obtained from RNA taken from PBMCs. From an endocrinology department in Xi'an, China, came the patients. This CDR3 has 13 residues. Germline V gene lookup returns CDR1 LNHNV and CDR2 YYDKDF (reference sequence). With 6 bases removed from V and 5 bases from J, the gap between germline ends came to 11 bases. Library construction for TCR beta used iRepertoire HTBI primers and Arm-PCR of CDR3 regions. One entry per CDR3 protein, called by TCRdb with MiXCR from the multiplex PCR reads. The table has 310,000 or so distinct CDR3 sequences, about 20% seen once. General observations from the study: There was favoring of TRBV28, TRBJ1-2 and TRBJ2-5 in persistent disease.

The sequence came from a female donor with Graves disease. The chain carries TRBV15 and TRBJ1-5; tentatively, D is TRBD1 (6 bases). Sample: peripheral blood mononuclear cells (PBMCs), taken when the disease was refractory, from a patient treated with antithyroid drugs. The CDR3 DNA is TGTGCCACCAGGGACAGATTGGATCAGCCCCAGCATTTT. Protein: CATRDRLDQPQHF.